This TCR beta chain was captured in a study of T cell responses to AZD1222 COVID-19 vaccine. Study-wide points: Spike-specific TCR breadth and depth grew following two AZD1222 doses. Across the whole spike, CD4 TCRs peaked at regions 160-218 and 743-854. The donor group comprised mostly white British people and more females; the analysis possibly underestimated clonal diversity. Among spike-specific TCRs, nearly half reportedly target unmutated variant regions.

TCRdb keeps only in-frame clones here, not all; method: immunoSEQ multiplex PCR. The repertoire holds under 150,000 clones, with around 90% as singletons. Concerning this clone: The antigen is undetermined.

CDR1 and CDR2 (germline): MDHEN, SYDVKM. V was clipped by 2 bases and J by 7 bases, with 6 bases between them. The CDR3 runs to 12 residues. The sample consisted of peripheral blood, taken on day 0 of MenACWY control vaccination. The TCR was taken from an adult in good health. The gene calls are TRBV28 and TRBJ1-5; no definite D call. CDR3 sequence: CASSLGRQPQHF. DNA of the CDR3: TGTGCCAGCAGTTTAGGGCGGCAGCCCCAGCATTTT.